This T cell receptor (beta chain) is from a study of blood T cell repertoires in COVID-19. Study background: Sites in the United States, Italy and Spain provided acute and convalescent COVID-19 samples. PBMCs, B-cell-depleted T cells, or T cells were the source of the cDNA or gDNA that made up the material.

Profiling relied on immunoSEQ multiplex PCR, and the TCRdb table lists in-frame clones only, not all of them. The sample has 81,000 or so clones, 89% seen once. Germline V lookup: CDR1 LNHDA, CDR2 SQIVND (reference sequence). Unmatched junction bases numbered 12, after V lost 5 bases and J lost 6 bases. The CDR3 runs 16 residues. The clonotype originates from a man between 65 and 79 years old with active or convalescent COVID-19. The gene calls are TRBV19 and TRBJ2-1, with 8 nucleotides matching TRBD2. Sequencing was carried out using peripheral blood. The CDR3 spells CASSATVRLAFNEQFF. The CDR3 DNA reads as TGTGCCAGTAGTGCCACCGTTAGACTAGCGTTCAATGAGCAGTTCTTC. The full variable domain, its missing parts supplied by reference TRBV19 and TRBJ2-1, is DGGITQSPKYLFRKEGQNVTLSCEQNLNHDAMYWYRQDPGQGLRLIYYSQIVNDFQKGDIAEGYSVSREKKESFPLTVTSAQKNPTAFYLCASSATVRLAFNEQFFGPGTRLTVL.